This entry concerns a single T cell receptor beta chain. No antigen is known for it. Method: immunoSEQ multiplex PCR; TCRdb's copy keeps in-frame clones and lacks some. The data hold more than 85,000 clones, with 70% to 90% observed a single time. The CDR3 is made up of 14 amino acids. Per the germline V gene, CDR1 is SGHNT and CDR2 is YENEEA. The ends lost 5 bases at V and 6 bases at J; junction bases unmatched: 7. This sample is drawn from a study of T cell responses to AZD1222 COVID-19 vaccine. Broader study findings: Sampling that yielded the repertoires occurred only after the peak T cell response. A mostly white British donor set with more females was recruited, and clonal diversity was possibly underestimated. Spike was spanned by vaccine-associated CD4 TCRs, which were dominant at 160-218 and 743-854.

Sequenced here: peripheral blood, sampled on day 0 of AZD1222 vaccination. The clonotype was recovered from an adult in good health. The chain couples TRBV11-3 to TRBJ2-7; TRBD2 aligns across 10 bases. The DNA of the CDR3 is TGTGCCAGCAGCAGGGGGCTAGCGGGAGCCGAGCAGTACTTC. It codes for CASSRGLAGAEQYF.